The next 17 T cell receptor beta chains were all read from a single sample in a study of T cells after posttransplantation cyclophosphamide. TCRdb's copy holds only in-frame clones and misses some; the assay was immunoSEQ multiplex PCR. In the table there are 2,000 or so clones, 65% to 85% of which are singletons. Busulfan-fludarabine conditioning, marrow transplant, and cyclophosphamide on days +3 and +4 were administered. The starting material was CD8+ T cells sorted from blood, obtained roughly 340 days after allogeneic stem cell transplant with posttransplant cyclophosphamide. These receptors were obtained from a male patient in his fifties or sixties who received an allogeneic stem cell transplant from a related donor and was CMV-positive. Some T cells may be the graft donor's.

This chain joins TRBV9 and TRBJ2-5; maybe TRBD2 (5 bases). The V gene lost 0 bases and the J gene lost 3 bases, with 18 bases spanning the gap. The germline V gene has CDR1 SGDLS and CDR2 YYNGEE. The CDR3 runs to 17 residues. The CDR3 bases are TGTGCCAGCAGCGTAGGGACTCTATACCCCGAAAAAGAGACCCAGTACTTC. Amino acids: CASSVGTLYPEKETQYF.

The J gene is TRBJ2-1, the V gene TRBV7-7; the D gene is possibly TRBD1 (5 bases). Trimming took 8 bases from V and 7 from J, leaving 21 bases between them. Per germline, CDR1 SSHAT and CDR2 FNYEAQ (reference sequence). The CDR3 extends over 15 amino acids. The CDR3 nucleotides are TGTGCCAGCTCCGAAACAGGCTTCACCCGGAATGAGCAGTTCTTC. As protein: CASSETGFTRNEQFF.

The chain employs TRBV19 and TRBJ1-3; perhaps TRBD1 as D (5 bases). Germline V gene sequence: CDR1 LNHDA, CDR2 SQIVND (reference sequence). Trimming removed 4 bases from V and 0 bases from J, with 13 bases in between. This CDR3 contains 16 residues. This CDR3 is CASSTPGHFSGNTIYF. The CDR3 nucleotides read TGTGCCAGTAGTACCCCAGGACACTTCTCTGGAAACACCATATATTTT.

V gene TRBV27 combines with J gene TRBJ2-7; TRBD2 might be the D (5 bases). V was shortened by 2 bases and J by 1 base, with 12 bases between the two germline ends. CDR3 length: 15 amino acids. Germline CDR1 is MNHEY and CDR2 is SMNVEV (reference sequence). In nucleotides, the CDR3 is TGTGCCAGCAGTTTAAACCCCGGCGGGTCCTACGAGCAGTACTTC. It translates to CASSLNPGGSYEQYF.

In nucleotides, the CDR3 is TGTGCCAGCAGCCTCTGGTTGAAACAGCACTACGAGCAGTACTTC. Translating gives CASSLWLKQHYEQYF. V usage is TRBV11-2 and J usage is TRBJ2-7; D gene unclear. The CDR3 has 15 residues. In germline, CDR1 is SGHAT, CDR2 FQNNGV. Between the trimmed V and J ends, which lost 5 bases and 3 bases, there was a span of 17 bases.

This clone has just one count. The rearrangement joins TRBV6-1 to TRBJ1-2, with TRBD1 as a possible D gene (5 bases). The germline CDR1 and CDR2 sequences are MNHNS and SASEGT. Trimming took off 8 bases at V and 6 bases at J, with 16 bases between the two ends. The CDR3 totals 13 residues. The CDR3 DNA reads as TGTGCCAGCTTTGACAGAACCTTGGATGGCTACACCTTC. Protein: CASFDRTLDGYTF.

The V call is TRBV6-5, the J call TRBJ1-3; D is unresolved. V lost 2 bases and J 0 bases, leaving 8 bases between the germline ends. Germline-derived CDR1 and CDR2 are MNHEY and SVGAGI. The CDR3 extends over 15 amino acids. The CDR3 spells CASSYDLSSGNTIYF. Here the CDR3 DNA reads TGTGCCAGCAGTTACGATCTCAGCTCTGGAAACACCATATATTTT.

The sample holds a few counts of this clone. The chain links TRBV19 to TRBJ1-5; D remains ambiguous. The germline V gene encodes CDR1 LNHDA and CDR2 SQIVND (reference sequence). The CDR3 loop spans 14 amino acids. Trimming pared 2 bases from V and 3 bases from J, leaving 8 bases between. The CDR3 loop reads CASSIRDSNQPQHF. The CDR3 nucleotides read TGTGCCAGTAGTATAAGAGATTCCAATCAGCCCCAGCATTTT. The full variable domain, with the rest looked up from reference TRBV19 and TRBJ1-5, is DGGITQSPKYLFRKEGQNVTLSCEQNLNHDAMYWYRQDPGQGLRLIYYSQIVNDFQKGDIAEGYSVSREKKESFPLTVTSAQKNPTAFYLCASSIRDSNQPQHFGDGTRLSIL.

This clone was observed a single time. V gene TRBV6-1 combines with J gene TRBJ2-1, with D possibly TRBD2 on 6 matching bases. V lost 0 bases, J lost 3 bases, and 15 bases lay in between. This CDR3 is 17 amino acids long. Per the germline V gene, CDR1 is MNHNS and CDR2 is SASEGT. CDR3 residues: CASSEAGGAVFYNEQFF. In DNA form, the CDR3 reads TGTGCCAGCAGTGAAGCCGGAGGGGCGGTCTTCTACAATGAGCAGTTCTTC.

The chain couples TRBV11-2 to TRBJ2-1; TRBD1 is a possible D gene (6 bases). V lost 5 bases and J lost 6, with 11 bases in between. Germline-derived CDR1 and CDR2 are SGHAT and FQNNGV. The CDR3 covers 13 residues. CDR3 bases: TGTGCCAGCAGCCTACAGGGTTTCAATGAGCAGTTCTTC. Protein sequence: CASSLQGFNEQFF.

The V gene is TRBV29-1, the J gene TRBJ2-1; weak D call: TRBD1 (6 bases). The V gene lost 1 base and the J gene lost 3 bases, with 10 bases spanning the gap. Germline V gene data show CDR1 as SQVTM and CDR2 as ANQGSEA. There are 14 residues in the CDR3. This chain's CDR3 is CSVEGTDLYNEQFF. The CDR3, as DNA: TGCAGCGTTGAAGGGACAGACCTCTACAATGAGCAGTTCTTC.

The chain links TRBV19 to TRBJ2-2, with D perhaps TRBD1 (5 bases). The CDR3 is 15 amino acids. Between the trimmed V and J ends, which lost 7 bases and 6 bases, there was a span of 18 bases. Germline CDR1 LNHDA, CDR2 SQIVND (reference sequence). The DNA of the CDR3 is TGTGCCAGTACCCCGTTAAGGGGCCCCGCCGGGGAGCTGTTTTTT. Translation: CASTPLRGPAGELFF.

In its sample, this clone was seen a few times. The gene calls are TRBV27 and TRBJ2-5; TRBD2 might be the D (5 bases). CDR3 length equals 11 residues. V shed 5 bases and J shed 10 bases, with 11 bases lying between them. Germline CDR1 and CDR2: MNHEY and SMNVEV (reference sequence). CDR3 sequence reads: CASSAGRGQYF. In nucleotides, the CDR3 is TGTGCCAGCAGTGCAGGCCGGGGCCAGTACTTC.

This sequence joins TRBV7-8 and TRBJ2-2; D perhaps matches TRBD2 (5 bases). The CDR3 loop spans 16 amino acids. V lost 5 bases, J lost 5 bases, and 18 bases lay in between. Per the germline V gene, CDR1 is SGHVS and CDR2 is FQNEAQ. The CDR3 protein is CASSLVGGTQTGELFF. In nucleotides, the CDR3 is TGTGCCAGCAGCCTCGTAGGAGGAACCCAAACCGGGGAGCTGTTTTTT.

V usage is TRBV27 and J usage is TRBJ1-4; 7 bases match TRBD1. This CDR3 contains 15 residues. The germline V gene encodes CDR1 MNHEY and CDR2 SMNVEV (reference sequence). The J segment lost 3 bases and the V segment lost 2 bases, leaving 3 bases of the junction unmatched. The CDR3 loop reads CASSLRQGPNEKLFF. In DNA, the CDR3 is TGTGCCAGCAGTTTACGACAGGGCCCTAATGAAAAACTGTTTTTT.

The J gene is TRBJ2-2, the V gene TRBV13; TRBD2 agrees at 9 bases. Germline CDR1 reads PRHDT; CDR2 reads FYEKMQ (reference sequence). Germline trimming cut 5 bases from V and 3 bases from J; bases unmatched to any gene: 7. This CDR3 has 16 amino acids. The CDR3 region has the DNA TGTGCCAGCAGCCTATCGACTAGCGGACACACCGGGGAGCTGTTTTTT. As protein: CASSLSTSGHTGELFF.

The CDR3 loop is CASRRAGFLINSPLHF. The CDR3 DNA reads as TGTGCCAGCAGGCGCGCGGGATTTCTTATTAATTCACCCCTCCACTTT. The rearrangement links TRBV7-8 to TRBJ1-6; D gene unclear. CDR3 size: 16 residues. Per the germline V gene, CDR1 is SGHVS and CDR2 is FQNEAQ. V was trimmed by 6 bases and J by 6 bases, leaving 18 bases between them.